This T cell receptor (beta chain) stems from a study of early T cells in non-severe SARS-CoV-2 infection. Unique molecular identifiers tagged individual cDNA molecules. One entry per CDR3 protein results from TCRdb running MiXCR on the 5' RACE reads. The sample yields 25,000 to 30,000 distinct CDR3 sequences, over 5% seen once. This CDR3 region has 15 residues. The V gene lost 3 bases and the J gene lost 1 base, with 9 bases spanning the gap. Germline lookup yields CDR1 MDHEN and CDR2 SYDVKM. The sequence was obtained from an adult who was a healthcare worker with PCR-confirmed SARS-CoV-2 infection or an uninfected control (not recorded which). The specimen was whole blood. J is TRBJ2-2 and V is TRBV28; the D gene is possibly TRBD2 (6 bases). The CDR3 sequence is CASSFGGWNTGELFF. For the CDR3, the DNA is TGTGCCAGCAGTTTCGGGGGTTGGAACACCGGGGAGCTGTTTTTT.